This record covers a single TCR beta chain. Its specificity is unknown. V trimming: 3 bases; J trimming: 9 bases; junction bases outside the gene matches: 25. The CDR3 sequence is 20 residues long. These data originate in a study of spatial heterogeneity in lung cancer. General study results and limits: How many expanded intratumoral alpha and beta TCRs were present tracked the tumor mutation count, which was a count of nonsynonymous mutations.

Time point of the sample: sample taken at primary tumor resection. TCRdb re-called the 5' RACE reads through MiXCR, storing one row per CDR3 protein. The table records around 7,900 distinct CDR3 sequences, approximately 7% of them present only once. The rearrangement joins TRBV12-3 or TRBV12-4 to TRBJ2-2, with TRBD2 matching over 7 bases. This clonotype was sampled from a male donor with early-stage non-small cell lung cancer. This specimen consisted of lung tumor tissue, obtained at surgery. The CDR3 spells CASSFPQGRERGRDHRELFF. In DNA, the CDR3 is TGTGCCAGCAGTTTTCCCCAGGGTCGGGAGCGGGGAAGGGACCACCGGGAGCTGTTTTTT.